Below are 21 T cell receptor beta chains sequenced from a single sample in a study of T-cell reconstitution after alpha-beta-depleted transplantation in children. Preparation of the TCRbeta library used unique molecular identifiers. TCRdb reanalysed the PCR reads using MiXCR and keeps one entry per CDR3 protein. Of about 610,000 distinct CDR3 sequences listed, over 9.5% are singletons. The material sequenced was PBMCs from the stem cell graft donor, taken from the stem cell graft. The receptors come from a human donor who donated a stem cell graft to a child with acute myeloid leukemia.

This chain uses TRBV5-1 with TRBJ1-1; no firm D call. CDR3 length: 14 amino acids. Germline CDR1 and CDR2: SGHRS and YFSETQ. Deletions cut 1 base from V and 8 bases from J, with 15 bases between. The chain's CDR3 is CASSLSVLNAEAFF. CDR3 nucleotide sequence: TGCGCCAGCAGCTTGTCAGTCCTTAATGCGGAAGCTTTCTTT.

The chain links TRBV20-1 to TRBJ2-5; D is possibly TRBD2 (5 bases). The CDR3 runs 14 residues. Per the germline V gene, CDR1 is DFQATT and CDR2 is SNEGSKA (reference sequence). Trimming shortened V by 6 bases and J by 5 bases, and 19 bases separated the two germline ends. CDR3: CSAGQRGRGETQYF. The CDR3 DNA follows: TGCAGTGCCGGGCAGCGAGGGAGAGGGGAGACCCAGTACTTC.

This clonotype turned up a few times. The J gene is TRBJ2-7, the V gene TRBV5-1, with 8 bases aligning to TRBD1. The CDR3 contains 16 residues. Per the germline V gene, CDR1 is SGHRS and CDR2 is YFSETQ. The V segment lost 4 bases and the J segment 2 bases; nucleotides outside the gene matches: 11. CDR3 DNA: TGCGCCAGCAGCACAGCGACAGGGGTCGGCCCCTACGAGCAGTACTTC. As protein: CASSTATGVGPYEQYF. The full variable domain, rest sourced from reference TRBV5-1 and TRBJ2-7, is KAGVTQTPRYLIKTRGQQVTLSCSPISGHRSVSWYQQTPGQGLQFLFEYFSETQRNKGNFPGRFSGRQFSNSRSEMNVSTLELGDSALYLCASSTATGVGPYEQYFGPGTRLTVT.

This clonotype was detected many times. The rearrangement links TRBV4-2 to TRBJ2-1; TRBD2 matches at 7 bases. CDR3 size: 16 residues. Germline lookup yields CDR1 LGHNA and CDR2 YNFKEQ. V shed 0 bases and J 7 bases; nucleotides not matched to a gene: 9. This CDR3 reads CASSQEREGGLNEQFF. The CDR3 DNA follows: TGTGCCAGCAGCCAAGAAAGGGAGGGAGGATTGAATGAGCAGTTCTTC.

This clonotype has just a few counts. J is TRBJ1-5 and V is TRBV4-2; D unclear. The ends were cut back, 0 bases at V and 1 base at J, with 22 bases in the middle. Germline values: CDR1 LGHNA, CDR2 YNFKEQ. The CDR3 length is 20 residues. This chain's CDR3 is CASSQDLGGRSTTSNQPQHF. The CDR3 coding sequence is TGTGCCAGCAGCCAAGATCTCGGAGGGAGGTCGACAACAAGCAATCAGCCCCAGCATTTT.

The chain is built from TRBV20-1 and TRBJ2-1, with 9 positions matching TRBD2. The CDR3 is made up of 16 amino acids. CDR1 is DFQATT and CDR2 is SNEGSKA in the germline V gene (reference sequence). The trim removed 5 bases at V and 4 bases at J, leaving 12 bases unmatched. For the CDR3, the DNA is TGCAGTGCTCCCCCCGGCGGGAGGGCCAGATACAATGAGCAGTTCTTC. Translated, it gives CSAPPGGRARYNEQFF.

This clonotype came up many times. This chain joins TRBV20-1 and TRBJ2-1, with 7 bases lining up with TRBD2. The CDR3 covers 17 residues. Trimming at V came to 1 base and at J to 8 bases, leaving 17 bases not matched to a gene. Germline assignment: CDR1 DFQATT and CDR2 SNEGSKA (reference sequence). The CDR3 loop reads CSARGGLTHLSGDEQFF. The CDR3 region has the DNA TGCAGTGCTAGAGGGGGACTAACCCACCTCTCCGGGGATGAGCAGTTCTTC.

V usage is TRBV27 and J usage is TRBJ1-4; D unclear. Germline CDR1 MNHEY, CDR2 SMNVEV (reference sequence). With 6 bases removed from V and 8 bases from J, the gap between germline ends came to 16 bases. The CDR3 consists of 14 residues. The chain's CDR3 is CASSPDGRGEKLFF. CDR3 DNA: TGTGCCAGCAGCCCGGACGGTAGAGGGGAAAAACTGTTTTTT.

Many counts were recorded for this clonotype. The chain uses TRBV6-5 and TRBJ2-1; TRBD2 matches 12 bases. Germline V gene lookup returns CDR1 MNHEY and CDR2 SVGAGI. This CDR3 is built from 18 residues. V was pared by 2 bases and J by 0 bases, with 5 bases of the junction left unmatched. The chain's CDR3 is CASSYGLAGGPSYNEQFF. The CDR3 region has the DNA TGTGCCAGCAGTTACGGGCTAGCGGGAGGGCCCTCCTACAATGAGCAGTTCTTC.

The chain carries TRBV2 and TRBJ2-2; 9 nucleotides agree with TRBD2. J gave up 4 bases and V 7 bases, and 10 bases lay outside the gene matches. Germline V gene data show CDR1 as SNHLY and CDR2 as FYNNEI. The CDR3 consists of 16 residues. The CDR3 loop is CASKAGGSGGTGELFF. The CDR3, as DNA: TGTGCCAGCAAAGCGGGAGGTTCCGGAGGCACCGGGGAGCTGTTTTTT. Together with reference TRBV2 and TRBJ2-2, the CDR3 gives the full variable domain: EPEVTQTPSHQVTQMGQEVILRCVPISNHLYFYWYRQILGQKVEFLVSFYNNEISEKSEIFDDQFSVERPDGSNFTLKIRSTKLEDSAMYFCASKAGGSGGTGELFFGEGSRLTVL.

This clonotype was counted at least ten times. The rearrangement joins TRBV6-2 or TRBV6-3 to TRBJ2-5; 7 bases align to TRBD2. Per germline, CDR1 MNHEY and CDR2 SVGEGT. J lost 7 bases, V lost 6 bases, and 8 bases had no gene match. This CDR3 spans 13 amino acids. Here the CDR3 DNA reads TGTGCCAGCAGCCTAGCGGACCCAAGGACCCAGTACTTC. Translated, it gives CASSLADPRTQYF.

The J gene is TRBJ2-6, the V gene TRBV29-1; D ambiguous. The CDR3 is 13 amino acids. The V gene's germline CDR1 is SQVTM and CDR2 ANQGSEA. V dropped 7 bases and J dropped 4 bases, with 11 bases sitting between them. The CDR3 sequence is CSGVDNGANVLTF. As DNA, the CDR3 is TGCAGCGGCGTGGATAACGGGGCCAACGTCCTGACTTTC. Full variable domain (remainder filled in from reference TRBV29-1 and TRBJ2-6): SAVISQKPSRDICQRGTSLTIQCQVDSQVTMMFWYRQQPGQSLTLIATANQGSEATYESGFVIDKFPISRPNLTFSTLTVSNMSPEDSSIYLCSGVDNGANVLTFGAGSRLTVL.

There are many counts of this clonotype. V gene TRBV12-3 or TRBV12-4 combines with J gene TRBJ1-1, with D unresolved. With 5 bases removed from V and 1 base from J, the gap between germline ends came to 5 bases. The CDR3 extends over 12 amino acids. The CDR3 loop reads CASSAPNTEAFF. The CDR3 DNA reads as TGTGCCAGCAGTGCACCGAACACTGAAGCTTTCTTT.

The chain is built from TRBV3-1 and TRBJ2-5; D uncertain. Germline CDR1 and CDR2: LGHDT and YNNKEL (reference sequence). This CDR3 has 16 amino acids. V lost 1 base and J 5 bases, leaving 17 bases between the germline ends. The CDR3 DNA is TGTGCCAGCAGCCAAGGTGTTACGGGTAATAGGGAGACCCAGTACTTC. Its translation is CASSQGVTGNRETQYF.

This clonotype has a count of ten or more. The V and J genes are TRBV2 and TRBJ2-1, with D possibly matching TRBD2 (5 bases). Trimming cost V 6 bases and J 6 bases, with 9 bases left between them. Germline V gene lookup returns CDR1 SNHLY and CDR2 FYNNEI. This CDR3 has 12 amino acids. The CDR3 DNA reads TGTGCCAGCAGAGCTAGCCCCAATGAGCAGTTCTTC. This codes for CASRASPNEQFF.

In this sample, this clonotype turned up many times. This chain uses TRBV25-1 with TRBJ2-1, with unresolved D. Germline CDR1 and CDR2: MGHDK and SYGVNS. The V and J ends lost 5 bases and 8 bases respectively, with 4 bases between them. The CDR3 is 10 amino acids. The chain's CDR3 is CASSIHEQFF. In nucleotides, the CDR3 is TGTGCCAGCAGTATCCATGAGCAGTTCTTC.

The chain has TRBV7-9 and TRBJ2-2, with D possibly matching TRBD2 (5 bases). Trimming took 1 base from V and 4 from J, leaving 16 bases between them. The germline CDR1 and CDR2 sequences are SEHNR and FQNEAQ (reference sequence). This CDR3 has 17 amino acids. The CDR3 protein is CASSLGRGEGPTGELFF. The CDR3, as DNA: TGTGCCAGCAGCTTAGGTCGGGGAGAAGGCCCCACCGGGGAGCTGTTTTTT. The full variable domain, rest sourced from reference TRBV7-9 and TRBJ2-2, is DTGVSQNPRHKITKRGQNVTFRCDPISEHNRLYWYRQTLGQGPEFLTYFQNEAQLEKSRLLSDRFSAERPKGSFSTLEIQRTEQGDSAMYLCASSLGRGEGPTGELFFGEGSRLTVL.

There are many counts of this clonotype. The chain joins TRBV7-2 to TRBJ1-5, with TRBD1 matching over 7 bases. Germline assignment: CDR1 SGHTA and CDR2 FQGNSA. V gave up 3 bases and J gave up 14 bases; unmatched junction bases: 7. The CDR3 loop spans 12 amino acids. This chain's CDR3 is CASSLRGGGKHF. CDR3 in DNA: TGTGCCAGCAGCTTGCGAGGGGGCGGAAAGCATTTT. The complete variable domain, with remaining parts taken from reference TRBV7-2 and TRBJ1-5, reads GAGVSQSPSNKVTEKGKDVELRCDPISGHTALYWYRQSLGQGLEFLIYFQGNSAPDKSGLPSDRFSAERTGGSVSTLTIQRTQQEDSAVYLCASSLRGGGKHFGDGTRLSIL.

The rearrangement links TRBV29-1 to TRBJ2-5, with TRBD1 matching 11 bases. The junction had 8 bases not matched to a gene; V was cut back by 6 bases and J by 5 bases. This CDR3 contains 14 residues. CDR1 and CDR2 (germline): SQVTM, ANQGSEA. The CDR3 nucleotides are TGCAGCGTCACGGACAGGGGGCATGTGGAGACCCAGTACTTC. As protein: CSVTDRGHVETQYF.

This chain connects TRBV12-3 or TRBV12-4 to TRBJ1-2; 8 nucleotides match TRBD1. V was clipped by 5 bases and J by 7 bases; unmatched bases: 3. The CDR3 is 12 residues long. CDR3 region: CASSLTGVGYTF. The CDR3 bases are TGTGCCAGCAGTCTGACAGGGGTTGGCTACACCTTC.

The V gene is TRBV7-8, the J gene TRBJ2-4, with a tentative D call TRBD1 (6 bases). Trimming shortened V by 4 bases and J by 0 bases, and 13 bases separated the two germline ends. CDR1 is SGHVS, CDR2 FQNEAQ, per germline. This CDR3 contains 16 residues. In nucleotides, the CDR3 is TGTGCCAGCAGCTCGAACAGGGAGCTAGCCAAAAACATTCAGTACTTC. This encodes CASSSNRELAKNIQYF.